A single T cell receptor beta chain is shown here with its context. Its antigen is currently unknown. Germline V gene sequence: CDR1 LGHNA, CDR2 YNFKEQ. Unmatched junction bases numbered 10, after V lost 1 base and J lost 3 bases. This CDR3 region has 18 residues. The data belong to a study of T cells in tumors after PD-1 blockade. Sequencing used immunoSEQ multiplex PCR; TCRdb keeps in-frame clones, though not all of them. This table has around 19,000 clones, 78% appearing once. Notes on the study in general: Peripheral recruitment is suggested, as some novel exhausted tumor clones were in pre-treatment blood.

The clonotype comes from a human donor with basal cell carcinoma. V usage is TRBV4-2 and J usage is TRBJ2-1, with TRBD2 matching over 9 bases. The sequences come from PBMCs, collected before anti-PD-1 treatment. CDR3 sequence: CASSQGPTGRGGYNEQFF. CDR3 in DNA: TGTGCCAGCAGCCAAGGTCCGACCGGGCGGGGGGGCTACAATGAGCAGTTCTTC.